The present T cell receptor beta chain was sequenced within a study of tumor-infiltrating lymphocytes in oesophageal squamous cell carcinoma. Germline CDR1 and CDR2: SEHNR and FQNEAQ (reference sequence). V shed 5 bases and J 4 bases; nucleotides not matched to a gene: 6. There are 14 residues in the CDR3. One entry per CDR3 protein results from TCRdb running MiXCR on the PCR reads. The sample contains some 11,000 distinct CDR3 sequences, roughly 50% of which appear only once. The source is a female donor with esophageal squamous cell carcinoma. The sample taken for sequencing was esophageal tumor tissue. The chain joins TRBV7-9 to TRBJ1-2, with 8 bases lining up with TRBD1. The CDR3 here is CASSQTGVLYGYTF. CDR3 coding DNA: TGTGCCAGCAGCCAGACAGGGGTTCTCTATGGCTACACCTTC.